A single TCR beta chain is shown here with its context. Its recognized antigen is unknown. No per-base quality is available; no much larger clone lies one base away. These data come from a study of cytotoxic CD8 clonotypes in ibrutinib-treated CLL (dated by TCRdb to 2020 to 2022). Notes on the research overall: The cohort had 11 relapsed/refractory and some 15 treatment-naive patients; some 17 were IGHV unmutated. Longitudinal samples were obtainable from about 30% of the 86 participants in the trial. Cryopreserved peripheral blood mononuclear cells were collected before treatment, at response, and at either disease progression or sustained remission. Partial responses were observed in roughly 25 patients and complete responses in 2; after a median follow-up of 68 months, remission was maintained in roughly 14 patients and progression was observed in some twelve. Patients were still on ibrutinib when every remission and progressive disease sample was collected. Response samples were obtained after a median of roughly 13 months of treatment, with a range of about 6 to 36 months. An average of about 260,000 productive templates and 94,082 productive rearrangements was obtained per sample. The paper as a whole reports these results and caveats: Sustained-remission and progressing patients did not have matched sampling times, and lymph node repertoires were not examined. Public clonotypes were rare and either contracted or stayed stable during treatment, and the rise in clonality at ibrutinib response reflected the expansion of private clonotypes. Baseline clonality was found to be higher than that of age-matched healthy donors and was strongly correlated with circulating CD8+ T-cell counts. Clonality increased at ibrutinib response, stayed stable in sustained remission, and fell back toward baseline at progression.

On a MiSeq, deep resolution sequencing aimed for a depth between 1 in 1 million and 1 in 200,000 T cells, with each clonotype covered about 9.2x on average. TCR beta libraries were generated with the immunoSEQ hsTCRB Kit. The paper's data handling went like this. Data were analyzed with ImmunoSEQ Data Assistant and ImmunoSEQ Analyzer, with V, D and J genes assigned per IMGT definitions. Clonality was computed as one minus normalized Shannon entropy of productive rearrangement frequencies, ranging from 0 to 1. Public clonotype analysis was restricted to overrepresented clonotypes comprising at least 0.05% of each patient's repertoire. Repertoires from 10 to 15 age-matched healthy donors in immuneACCESS were used as clonality controls. Entries here come from immuneACCESS through TCRdb and include only in-frame sequences with V and J called. Some clones fail to appear in such tables; in the studies checked, an unresolved V gene covers under half of the shortfall, and the cause of the remainder is unknown. That table gives V, J and clone size, and the DNA gave D and trimming. The sample yields 200,000 or so clones; nearly 80% were counted once. Approximately 10% of the sample is taken by the ten largest.

The label giving this sample's time point can be read as: more than 10 months on ibrutinib. Roughly 2 micrograms of genomic DNA were extracted from cryopreserved PBMCs for TCR beta library preparation. Longitudinal blood samples from CLL patients receiving ibrutinib monotherapy were subjected to high-throughput TCR beta sequencing. The patients were enrolled in a single-center, open-label phase 2 trial of ibrutinib monotherapy. V is reduced by 3 bases and J by 6 bases, leaving a spacing of 17 bases between them. CDR1 and CDR2 were assigned from the germline V gene as ENHRY and SYGVKD. From the cysteine up to the phenylalanine, the CDR3 has a length of 15 residues. Just CDR3 DNA is preserved here, 45 bases in frame from base 1.

This sequence uses TRBV10-3 and TRBJ1-2; TRBD1 might be the D gene, on 5 matching bases. This clonotype was obtained from a human donor with chronic lymphocytic leukemia. The sample was PBMCs, taken after 12 months of ibrutinib treatment. The nucleotide sequence is TGTGCCATCAGTGACCCTGGGGGGGTAAAGGATGGCTACACCTTC. The resulting protein is CAISDPGGVKDGYTF.